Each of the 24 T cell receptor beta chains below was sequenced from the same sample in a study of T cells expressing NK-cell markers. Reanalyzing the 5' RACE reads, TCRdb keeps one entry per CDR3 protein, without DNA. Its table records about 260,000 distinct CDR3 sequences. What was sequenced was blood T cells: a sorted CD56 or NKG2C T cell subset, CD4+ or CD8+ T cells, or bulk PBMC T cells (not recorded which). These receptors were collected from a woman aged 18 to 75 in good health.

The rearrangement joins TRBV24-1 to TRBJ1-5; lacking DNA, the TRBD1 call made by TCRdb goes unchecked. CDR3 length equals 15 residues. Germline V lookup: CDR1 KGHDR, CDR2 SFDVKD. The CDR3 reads CATSETGPSNQPQHF.

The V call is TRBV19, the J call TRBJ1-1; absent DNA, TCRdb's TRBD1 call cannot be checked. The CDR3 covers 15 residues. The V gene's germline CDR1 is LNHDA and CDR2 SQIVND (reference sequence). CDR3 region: CASSEQGQGNTEAFF.

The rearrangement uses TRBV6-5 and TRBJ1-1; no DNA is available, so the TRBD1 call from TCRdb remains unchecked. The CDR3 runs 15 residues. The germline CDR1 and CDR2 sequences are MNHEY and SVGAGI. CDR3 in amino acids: CASSSTRAGNTEAFF.

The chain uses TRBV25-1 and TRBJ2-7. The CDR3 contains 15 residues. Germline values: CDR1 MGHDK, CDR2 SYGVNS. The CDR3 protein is CASSETGVDPYEQYF.

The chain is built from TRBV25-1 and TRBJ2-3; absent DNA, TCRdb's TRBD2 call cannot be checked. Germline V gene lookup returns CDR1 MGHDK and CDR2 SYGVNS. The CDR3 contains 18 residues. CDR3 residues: CASSDFKSLAGVGDTQYF.

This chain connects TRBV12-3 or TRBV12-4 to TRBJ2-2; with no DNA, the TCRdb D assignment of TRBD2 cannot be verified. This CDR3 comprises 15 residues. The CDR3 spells CASSPLAGGSGELFF.

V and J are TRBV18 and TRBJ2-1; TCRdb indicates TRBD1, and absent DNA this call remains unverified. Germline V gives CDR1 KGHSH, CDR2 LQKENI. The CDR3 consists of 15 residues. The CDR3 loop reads CASSPLPGTYNEQFF.

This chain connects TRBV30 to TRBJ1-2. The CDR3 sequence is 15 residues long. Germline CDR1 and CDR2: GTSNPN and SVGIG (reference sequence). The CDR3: CAWSPDTAAVGGYTF.

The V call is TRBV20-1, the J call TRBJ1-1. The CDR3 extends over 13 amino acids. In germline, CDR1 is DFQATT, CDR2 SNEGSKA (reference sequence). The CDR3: CSASPQLYTEAFF.

CDR3 in amino acids: CASSSNPPRGLNTGELFF. V gene TRBV7-3 combines with J gene TRBJ2-2; lacking DNA, the TRBD1 call made by TCRdb goes unchecked. Germline CDR1 SGHTA, CDR2 FQGTGA. There are 18 residues in the CDR3.

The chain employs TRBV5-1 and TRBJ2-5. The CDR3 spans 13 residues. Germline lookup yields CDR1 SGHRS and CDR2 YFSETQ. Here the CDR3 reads CASSLGIGETQYF.

The CDR3 region is CASSLTGSQQETQYF. The chain employs TRBV5-1 and TRBJ2-5; no DNA is available, so the TRBD2 call from TCRdb remains unchecked. The CDR3 spans 15 residues. Germline values: CDR1 SGHRS, CDR2 YFSETQ.

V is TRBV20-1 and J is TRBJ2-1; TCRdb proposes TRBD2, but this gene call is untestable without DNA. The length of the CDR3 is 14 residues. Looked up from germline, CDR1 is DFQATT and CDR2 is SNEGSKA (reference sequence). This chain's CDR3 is CSALTSGVTNEQFF.

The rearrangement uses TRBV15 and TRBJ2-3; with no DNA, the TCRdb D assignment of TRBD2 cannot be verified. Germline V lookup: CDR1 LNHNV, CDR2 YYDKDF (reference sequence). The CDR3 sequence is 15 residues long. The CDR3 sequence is CATSVRLAGADTQYF.

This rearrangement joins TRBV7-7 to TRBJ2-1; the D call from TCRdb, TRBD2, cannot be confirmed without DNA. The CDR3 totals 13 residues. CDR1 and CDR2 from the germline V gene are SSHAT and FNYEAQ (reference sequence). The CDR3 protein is CASSWALENEQFF.

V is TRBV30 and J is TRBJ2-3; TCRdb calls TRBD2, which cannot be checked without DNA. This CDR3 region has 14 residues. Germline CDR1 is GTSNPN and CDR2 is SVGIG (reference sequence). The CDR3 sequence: CAWTSGSVADTQYF.

The CDR3 sequence is CASTFTGTSSYEQYF. This sequence joins TRBV11-1 and TRBJ2-7; TCRdb's D call of TRBD1 is untestable without DNA. The germline V gene has CDR1 SGHAT and CDR2 FQDESV (reference sequence). The CDR3 loop spans 15 amino acids.

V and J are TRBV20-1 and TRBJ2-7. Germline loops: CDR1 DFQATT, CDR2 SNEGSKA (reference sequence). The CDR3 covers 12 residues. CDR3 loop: CSAVRQDYEQYF.

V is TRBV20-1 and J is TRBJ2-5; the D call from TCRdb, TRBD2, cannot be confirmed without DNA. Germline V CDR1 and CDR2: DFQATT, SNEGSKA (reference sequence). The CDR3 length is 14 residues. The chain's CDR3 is CSAKPSGMGETQYF.

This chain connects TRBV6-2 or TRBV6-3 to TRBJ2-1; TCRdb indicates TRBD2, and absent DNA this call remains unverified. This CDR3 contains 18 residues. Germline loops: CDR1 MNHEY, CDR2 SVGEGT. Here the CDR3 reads CASSYGRFSGGYYNEQFF.

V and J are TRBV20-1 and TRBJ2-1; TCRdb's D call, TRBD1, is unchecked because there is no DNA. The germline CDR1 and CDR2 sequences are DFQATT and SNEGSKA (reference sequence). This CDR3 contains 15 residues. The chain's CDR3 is CSARAGQGQYNEQFF.

The CDR3 protein is CSAKDRVHEQYF. The rearrangement uses TRBV20-1 and TRBJ2-7; lacking DNA, the TRBD1 call made by TCRdb goes unchecked. Per the germline V gene, CDR1 is DFQATT and CDR2 is SNEGSKA (reference sequence). This CDR3 has 12 amino acids.

The chain's CDR3 is CSARDQASGGPNTGELFF. This chain joins TRBV20-1 and TRBJ2-2; TCRdb selects TRBD2, and the lack of DNA leaves this call unchecked. Per the germline V gene, CDR1 is DFQATT and CDR2 is SNEGSKA (reference sequence). The CDR3 loop spans 18 amino acids.

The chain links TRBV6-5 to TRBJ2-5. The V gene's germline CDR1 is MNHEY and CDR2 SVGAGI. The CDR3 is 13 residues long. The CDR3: CASSNRGQETQYF.